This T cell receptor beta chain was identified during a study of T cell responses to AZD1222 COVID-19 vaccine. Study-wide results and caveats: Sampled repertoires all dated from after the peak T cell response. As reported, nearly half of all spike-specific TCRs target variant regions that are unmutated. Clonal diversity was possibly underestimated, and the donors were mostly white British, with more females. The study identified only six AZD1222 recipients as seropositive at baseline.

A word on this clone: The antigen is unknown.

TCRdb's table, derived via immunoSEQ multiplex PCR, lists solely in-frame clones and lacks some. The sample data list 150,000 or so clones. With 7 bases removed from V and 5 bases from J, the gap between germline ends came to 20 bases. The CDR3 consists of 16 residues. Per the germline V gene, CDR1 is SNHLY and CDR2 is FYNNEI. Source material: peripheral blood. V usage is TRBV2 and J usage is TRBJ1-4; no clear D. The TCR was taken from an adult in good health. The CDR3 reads CASTPDPGRSNEKLFF. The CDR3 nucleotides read TGTGCCAGCACCCCCGACCCAGGCCGCTCCAATGAAAAACTGTTTTTT.